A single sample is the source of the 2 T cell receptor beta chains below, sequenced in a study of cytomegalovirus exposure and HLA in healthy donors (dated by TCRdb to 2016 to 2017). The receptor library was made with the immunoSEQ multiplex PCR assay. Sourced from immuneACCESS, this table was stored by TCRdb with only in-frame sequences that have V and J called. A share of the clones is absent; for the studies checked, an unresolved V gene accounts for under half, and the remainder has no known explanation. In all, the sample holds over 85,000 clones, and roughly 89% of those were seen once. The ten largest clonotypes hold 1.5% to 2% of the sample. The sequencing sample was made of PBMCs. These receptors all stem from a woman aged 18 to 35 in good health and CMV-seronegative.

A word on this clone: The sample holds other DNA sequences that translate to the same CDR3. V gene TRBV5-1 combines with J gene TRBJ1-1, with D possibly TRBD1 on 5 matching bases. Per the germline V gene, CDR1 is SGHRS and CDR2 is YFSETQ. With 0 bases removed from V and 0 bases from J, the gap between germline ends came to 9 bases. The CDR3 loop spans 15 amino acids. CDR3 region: CASSLVQGMNTEAFF. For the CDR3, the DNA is TGCGCCAGCAGCTTGGTTCAGGGAATGAACACTGAAGCTTTCTTT.

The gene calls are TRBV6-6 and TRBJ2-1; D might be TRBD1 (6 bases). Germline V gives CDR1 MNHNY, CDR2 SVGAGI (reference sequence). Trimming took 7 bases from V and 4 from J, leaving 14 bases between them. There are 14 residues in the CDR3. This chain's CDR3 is CASKTGFTYNEQFF. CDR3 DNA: TGTGCCAGCAAGACAGGTTTTACATACAATGAGCAGTTCTTC.